These T cell receptor beta chains were read from a single sample in a study of cytomegalovirus exposure and HLA in healthy donors. The data were produced by immunoSEQ multiplex PCR, yet TCRdb's version contains in-frame clones alone and is incomplete. The sample shows under 130,000 clones, more than 85% of them seen only once. The specimen sequenced was PBMCs. These receptors were obtained from a woman in her late teens or twenties in good health and CMV-seropositive. The conserved cysteine and the conserved F or W are not part of the CDR3 here. The order of the fields is J gene, clone size, D gene, V gene, CDR3 protein. D genes are given only for firm matches. Part of the rows lack a size; the others show once, few, many or a class for expanded clones.

TRBJ1-1 | - | TRBD1 | TRBV5-1 | ASSLVGTGNTEAF
TRBJ2-5 | - | - | TRBV2 | ASRVDREGETQY
TRBJ2-1 | - | TRBD2 | TRBV11-3 | ASSPGGSGRGREQF
TRBJ2-1 | - | TRBD1 | TRBV5-4 | ASSFGGQGTYNEQF
TRBJ2-1 | - | - | TRBV9 | ASSYAPGREQF
TRBJ1-2 | - | - | TRBV7-9 | ASSLLLGGTNYGYT
TRBJ2-5 | - | TRBD1 | TRBV30 | AWTGQEQETQY
TRBJ2-2 | - | - | TRBV5-3 | ARSRRRANTGELF
TRBJ2-7 | - | TRBD1 | TRBV28 | ASRPPGQGSPYEQY
TRBJ2-7 | - | TRBD2 | TRBV19 | ASTSGGPYEQY
TRBJ2-1 | - | - | TRBV28 | ASIPRPGQGDEQF
TRBJ2-6 | - | - | TRBV5-1 | ASSLDFESSGANVLT
TRBJ1-4 | - | - | TRBV7-9 | ASSRREGNEKLF
TRBJ2-1 | - | - | TRBV7-9 | ASSWTEYNEQF
TRBJ2-2 | - | TRBD2 | TRBV5-1 | ASSLGGLAGVLGAEGELF
TRBJ2-1 | - | - | TRBV28 | ASSLFGGGRVRSYNEQF
TRBJ2-2 | once | - | TRBV30 | AWSVWASNTGELF
TRBJ2-4 | - | - | TRBV5-6 | ASRSSDIQY
TRBJ2-7 | few | - | TRBV5-6 | ASSFFVPPTSQGYEQY
TRBJ2-7 | once | TRBD2 | TRBV4-1 | ASSQDGVGGRGYEQY
TRBJ2-1 | - | TRBD1 | TRBV9 | ASSEANRDRGPSSYNEQF
TRBJ1-5 | - | TRBD1 | TRBV7-9 | ASSRIRGSGQPQH
TRBJ2-3 | - | TRBD2 | TRBV19 | ASRTSGNLPDTQY
TRBJ2-7 | - | TRBD2 | TRBV11-2 | ASSFREDSPEQY
TRBJ2-5 | - | - | TRBV7-6 | ASSLGAETQY
TRBJ2-7 | - | - | TRBV5-1 | ASSQGQSGNYEQY
TRBJ2-3 | - | - | TRBV2 | ASSDMSGAYTDTQY
TRBJ2-7 | - | TRBD1 | TRBV19 | ASSPGQGSEQY
TRBJ1-4 | - | - | TRBV19 | ASSDPGLTGEKLF
TRBJ2-1 | once | - | TRBV20-1 | SASPLHEQF